Listed here are 3 T cell receptor beta chains from one sample, sequenced in a study of T cells expressing NK-cell markers (dated by TCRdb to the early 2020s). Libraries were built with 5' RACE. Sequenced on an Illumina HiSeq 2000. TCRdb reprocessed the reads; each CDR3 protein sequence makes one entry, and DNA is unavailable. This sample's table contains about 440,000 distinct CDR3 sequences. Of the sample, under 7.5% is held by the ten largest clones. Sequencing was carried out using blood T cells: a sorted CD56 or NKG2C T cell subset, CD4+ or CD8+ T cells, or bulk PBMC T cells (not recorded which). The origin of the receptors is a woman between 18 and 75 years old in good health.

The V gene is TRBV29-1, the J gene TRBJ2-5; TCRdb's assignment of TRBD1 cannot be checked, as there is no DNA. Germline V gives CDR1 SQVTM, CDR2 ANQGSEA. This CDR3 has 13 residues. The CDR3 reads CSSRASGWETQYF.

The rearrangement links TRBV14 to TRBJ2-2. CDR1 is SGHDN, CDR2 FVKESK, per germline. This CDR3 contains 14 residues. Here the CDR3 reads CASSVIRFAGELFF.

This chain links TRBV6-2 or TRBV6-3 with TRBJ2-1. The germline gives CDR1 MNHEY, CDR2 SVGEGT. The CDR3 spans 16 residues. CDR3 protein: CASSYVVGRSYNEQFF.